Following are 31 T cell receptor beta chains from one sample sequenced in a study of tumor-infiltrating lymphocytes in localized non-small cell lung cancer. Produced via immunoSEQ multiplex PCR; TCRdb's table is partial and in-frame only. The sample has roughly 24,000 clones, roughly 69% seen once; the top ten hold about 14%. Sequencing was carried out using lung tumor tissue. The receptor set was obtained from a human donor with non-small cell lung cancer.

The genes are TRBV5-1 and TRBJ2-3, with a possible D match to TRBD2 (5 bases). There are 16 residues in the CDR3. Germline CDR1 is SGHRS and CDR2 is YFSETQ. Trimming left V 4 bases short and J 4 bases short, with 19 bases between. The CDR3 protein is CASSLGLVSSADTQYF. The DNA for the CDR3 is TGCGCCAGCAGCCTTGGTCTAGTAAGTAGCGCAGATACGCAGTATTTT.

Written as DNA, the CDR3 is TGTGCCAGCAGCCCTGAGACAGGCCGACCCATATATTTT. This sequence encodes CASSPETGRPIYF. The rearrangement uses TRBV7-2 and TRBJ1-3; D might be TRBD1 (6 bases). The CDR3 length is 13 residues. Germline V gene sequence: CDR1 SGHTA, CDR2 FQGNSA. V lost 5 bases and J lost 11, with 16 bases in between.

The chain recombines TRBV5-8 with TRBJ2-7; 7 bases match TRBD1. J gave up 4 bases and V 0 bases, and 7 bases lay outside the gene matches. The CDR3 loop spans 15 amino acids. CDR1 SGHTS and CDR2 YDEGEE come from the germline V gene. CDR3 in DNA: TGTGCCAGCAGCTTGGGACAGGGATTAACATACGAGCAGTACTTC. Residues: CASSLGQGLTYEQYF. The full variable domain, its missing parts supplied by reference TRBV5-8 and TRBJ2-7, is EAGVTQSPTHLIKTRGQQATLRCSPISGHTSVYWYQQALGLGLQFLLWYDEGEERNRGNFPPRFSGRQFPNYSSELNVNALELEDSALYLCASSLGQGLTYEQYFGPGTRLTVT.

The V and J genes are TRBV2 and TRBJ2-5; D is unclear. With 6 bases removed from V and 3 bases from J, the gap between germline ends came to 20 bases. CDR3 length: 16 residues. Germline V gives CDR1 SNHLY, CDR2 FYNNEI. CDR3 coding DNA: TGTGCCAGCAGAGGATCTGGTCCAACCCAAAAAGAGACCCAGTACTTC. The encoded protein is CASRGSGPTQKETQYF.

This sequence joins TRBV6-1 and TRBJ2-2; the match to TRBD2 covers 8 bases. The germline gives CDR1 MNHNS, CDR2 SASEGT. The CDR3 extends over 15 amino acids. Unmatched junction bases numbered 11, after V lost 8 bases and J lost 6 bases. The CDR3 sequence is CASGLAGGTSGELFF. The DNA for the CDR3 is TGTGCCAGCGGCCTGGCGGGAGGTACGTCCGGGGAGCTGTTTTTT.

The chain carries TRBV7-2 and TRBJ2-3, with a tentative D call TRBD1 (5 bases). CDR3 length: 16 residues. V was trimmed by 3 bases and J by 6 bases, leaving 19 bases between them. Germline V gene lookup returns CDR1 SGHTA and CDR2 FQGNSA. The CDR3 reads CASSLMSTGVSDTQYF. For the CDR3, the DNA is TGTGCCAGCAGCTTGATGTCCACAGGAGTTAGCGATACGCAGTATTTT.

The genes are TRBV25-1 and TRBJ2-3; TRBD2 matches at 10 bases. The CDR3 is 15 amino acids. The V segment lost 9 bases and the J segment 2 bases; nucleotides outside the gene matches: 8. CDR1 is MGHDK and CDR2 is SYGVNS in the germline V gene. CDR3 in amino acids: CASGSGRLNTDTQYF. CDR3 nucleotides: TGTGCCAGTGGTAGCGGGAGGCTAAACACAGATACGCAGTATTTT.

This chain links TRBV11-2 with TRBJ1-5; D perhaps matches TRBD1 (5 bases). The CDR3 consists of 12 residues. CDR1 and CDR2 (germline): SGHAT, FQNNGV. V shed 4 bases and J shed 9 bases, with 10 bases lying between them. The CDR3 reads CASSSEGAPQHF. The CDR3 DNA sequence: TGTGCCAGCAGCTCGGAAGGGGCGCCCCAGCATTTT.

The rearrangement links TRBV5-4 to TRBJ2-3; 7 positions agree with TRBD2. V shed 6 bases and J 2 bases; nucleotides not matched to a gene: 9. The CDR3 consists of 15 residues. From germline, CDR1 is SGHNT and CDR2 YYREEE (reference sequence). CDR3 sequence: CASNQGTTHTDTQYF. Here the CDR3 DNA reads TGTGCCAGCAACCAAGGGACTACGCACACAGATACGCAGTATTTT.

The CDR3 spells CASSESGTRNIQYF. The DNA of the CDR3 is TGTGCCAGCAGTGAATCCGGGACTAGAAACATTCAGTACTTC. V gene TRBV2 combines with J gene TRBJ2-4; 8 bases line up with TRBD2. The junction had 3 bases not matched to a gene; V was cut back by 2 bases and J by 6 bases. Germline V gives CDR1 SNHLY, CDR2 FYNNEI. This CDR3 has 14 amino acids. Based on the CDR3 plus reference TRBV2 and TRBJ2-4, the full variable domain is EPEVTQTPSHQVTQMGQEVILRCVPISNHLYFYWYRQILGQKVEFLVSFYNNEISEKSEIFDDQFSVERPDGSNFTLKIRSTKLEDSAMYFCASSESGTRNIQYFGAGTRLSVL.

Concerning this clone: One end of the junction fails to match germline, which may point to a read error. V is TRBV7-3 and J is TRBJ2-3, with D possibly matching TRBD1 (6 bases). Germline CDR1 reads SGHTA; CDR2 reads FQGTGA. This CDR3 region has 15 residues. CDR3 sequence reads: CASSVTRGDTDTQYF. The DNA of the CDR3 is TGTGCCAGCAGCGTAACCAGGGGTGACACAGATACGCAGTATTTT.

The chain employs TRBV7-8 and TRBJ2-7; TRBD2 matches 8 bases. Germline V gene sequence: CDR1 SGHVS, CDR2 FQNEAQ. CDR3 length: 14 residues. V was clipped by 6 bases and J by 6 bases; unmatched bases: 10. CDR3 DNA: TGTGCCAGCAGGTCAAGCGGGAGCCTCCCCGAGCAGTACTTC. It is translated as CASRSSGSLPEQYF.

The V and J genes are TRBV6-1 and TRBJ2-5; the match to TRBD2 covers 10 bases. This CDR3 has 14 residues. The germline V gene has CDR1 MNHNS and CDR2 SASEGT. V shed 5 bases and J 3 bases; nucleotides not matched to a gene: 3. CDR3 region: CASSISGRKETQYF. The DNA for the CDR3 is TGTGCCAGCAGTATTAGCGGGAGGAAAGAGACCCAGTACTTC.

The chain has TRBV18 and TRBJ1-5, with D tentatively TRBD1 (6 bases). Trimming cost V 6 bases and J 3 bases, with 15 bases left between them. The CDR3 sequence is 15 residues long. Germline CDR1 KGHSH, CDR2 LQKENI. CDR3 in amino acids: CASSFLQGYNQPQHF. The CDR3 nucleotides are TGTGCCAGCTCCTTTTTACAGGGTTACAATCAGCCCCAGCATTTT.

The rearrangement uses TRBV29-1 and TRBJ2-5, with TRBD2 matching 11 bases. CDR1 SQVTM and CDR2 ANQGSEA come from the germline V gene. J lost 1 base, V lost 6 bases, and 7 bases had no gene match. The CDR3 is made up of 15 amino acids. The CDR3 spells CSVLLAGGRQETQYF. In DNA, the CDR3 is TGCAGCGTCCTATTAGCGGGAGGGCGCCAAGAGACCCAGTACTTC.

This clone is a singleton in its sample. The chain is built from TRBV7-9 and TRBJ2-5; D gene ambiguous. V lost 2 bases and J lost 5, with 3 bases in between. CDR1 and CDR2 from the germline V gene are SEHNR and FQNEAQ (reference sequence). The CDR3 extends over 11 amino acids. CDR3 residues: CASSLSETQYF. CDR3 nucleotides: TGTGCCAGCAGCTTAAGTGAGACCCAGTACTTC.

This clone came up once. The chain is built from TRBV6-1 and TRBJ2-2; TRBD1 agrees at 9 bases. Looked up from germline, CDR1 is MNHNS and CDR2 is SASEGT. With V trimmed by 10 bases and J by 5 bases, 5 bases remained unmatched. The CDR3 loop spans 13 amino acids. CDR3 residues: CANRGPGTGELFF. The DNA of the CDR3 is TGTGCCAACAGGGGGCCGGGGACCGGGGAGCTGTTTTTT.

The rearrangement joins TRBV7-9 to TRBJ1-1; D may be TRBD1 (6 bases). The CDR3 is 13 amino acids. Germline V gives CDR1 SEHNR, CDR2 FQNEAQ (reference sequence). Trimming took off 4 bases at V and 5 bases at J, with 11 bases between the two ends. CDR3 in amino acids: CASSYREGTEAFF. CDR3 coding DNA: TGTGCCAGCAGCTACAGGGAGGGGACTGAAGCTTTCTTT. The full variable domain, with the rest looked up from reference TRBV7-9 and TRBJ1-1, is DTGVSQNPRHKITKRGQNVTFRCDPISEHNRLYWYRQTLGQGPEFLTYFQNEAQLEKSRLLSDRFSAERPKGSFSTLEIQRTEQGDSAMYLCASSYREGTEAFFGQGTRLTVV.

This chain joins TRBV7-2 and TRBJ2-5, with a weak D call TRBD2 (5 bases). The CDR3 loop spans 13 amino acids. Trimming left V 5 bases short and J 4 bases short, with 11 bases between. The germline CDR1 and CDR2 sequences are SGHTA and FQGNSA. DNA for the CDR3: TGTGCCAGCAGCCTTAACGCGGGAGAGACCCAGTACTTC. Its protein is CASSLNAGETQYF. Supplemented by reference TRBV7-2 and TRBJ2-5, the full variable domain reads GAGVSQSPSNKVTEKGKDVELRCDPISGHTALYWYRQSLGQGLEFLIYFQGNSAPDKSGLPSDRFSAERTGGSVSTLTIQRTQQEDSAVYLCASSLNAGETQYFGPGTRLLVL.

This clone was seen more than once but under ten times. The gene calls are TRBV5-4 and TRBJ2-7; the D is unclear. The germline CDR1 and CDR2 sequences are SGHNT and YYREEE (reference sequence). The CDR3 is made up of 15 amino acids. Trimming shortened V by 4 bases and J by 2 bases, and 16 bases separated the two germline ends. CDR3 loop: CASSPGTSVAYEQYF. CDR3 nucleotides: TGTGCCAGCAGCCCCGGTACCTCAGTAGCCTACGAGCAGTACTTC.

This chain uses TRBV7-8 with TRBJ2-3; the D gene is possibly TRBD1 (5 bases). V lost 1 base and J lost 8, with 10 bases in between. The CDR3 is made up of 13 amino acids. Germline lookup yields CDR1 SGHVS and CDR2 FQNEAQ. The CDR3 bases are TGTGCCAGCAGCTTAGAGCAGGGAACTACGCAGTATTTT. Its protein is CASSLEQGTTQYF.

The J gene is TRBJ1-3, the V gene TRBV6-6, with D maybe TRBD1 (6 bases). Germline CDR1 and CDR2: MNHNY and SVGAGI (reference sequence). This CDR3 spans 11 amino acids. The V end lost 6 bases, the J end lost 12 bases, and 12 bases lay between the germline ends. CDR3 residues: CASRSDRNIYF. The CDR3 DNA is TGTGCCAGCAGAAGCGACAGGAACATATATTTT.

The chain has TRBV5-1 and TRBJ2-5; no reliable D call. The CDR3 extends over 13 amino acids. CDR1 and CDR2 from the germline V gene are SGHRS and YFSETQ. The V and J ends lost 5 bases and 3 bases respectively, with 11 bases between them. As DNA, the CDR3 is TGCGCCAGCAGTGTTTCCCATAAAGAGACCCAGTACTTC. Its translation is CASSVSHKETQYF.

V and J are TRBV20-1 and TRBJ2-7; D gene ambiguous. CDR1 is DFQATT and CDR2 is SNEGSKA in the germline V gene (reference sequence). This CDR3 is 9 amino acids long. V dropped 6 bases and J dropped 5 bases, with 5 bases sitting between them. CDR3 nucleotides: TGCAGTGCAGGCCACGAGCAGTACTTC. Its translation is CSAGHEQYF.

V and J are TRBV4-3 and TRBJ2-5, with TRBD2 matching over 14 bases. The germline V gene encodes CDR1 LGHNA and CDR2 YSLEER. Trimming removed 1 base from V and 5 bases from J; junction bases left unmatched: 3. There are 16 residues in the CDR3. The CDR3 region has the DNA TGCGCCAGCAGCCAAGGACTAGCGGGAGGGGGGGAGACCCAGTACTTC. It encodes CASSQGLAGGGETQYF.

This clone has a handful of counts. This CDR3 reads CASSSDTNGHYGYTF. The CDR3 DNA reads TGTGCCAGCAGTTCCGACACGAACGGGCACTATGGCTACACCTTC. The chain combines TRBV28 with TRBJ1-2; D call uncertain. V was clipped by 4 bases and J by 3 bases, with 15 bases between them. The CDR3 runs to 15 residues. Germline lookup yields CDR1 MDHEN and CDR2 SYDVKM.

The chain couples TRBV18 to TRBJ2-3; 9 bases agree with TRBD2. Germline V gives CDR1 KGHSH, CDR2 LQKENI. V dropped 0 bases and J dropped 0; count of bases not matched to a gene: 4. CDR3 length equals 17 residues. CDR3 sequence reads: CASSPPSGLASTDTQYF. The CDR3 DNA reads as TGTGCCAGCTCACCACCCTCCGGACTAGCGAGCACAGATACGCAGTATTTT.

The chain links TRBV7-2 to TRBJ2-5, with D unresolved. Germline values: CDR1 SGHTA, CDR2 FQGNSA. The CDR3 sequence is 12 residues long. Trimming took 0 bases from V and 5 from J, leaving 4 bases between them. CDR3 region: CASSLAGETQYF. The CDR3 DNA reads as TGTGCCAGCAGCTTAGCTGGGGAGACCCAGTACTTC. The full variable domain, rest sourced from reference TRBV7-2 and TRBJ2-5, is GAGVSQSPSNKVTEKGKDVELRCDPISGHTALYWYRQSLGQGLEFLIYFQGNSAPDKSGLPSDRFSAERTGGSVSTLTIQRTQQEDSAVYLCASSLAGETQYFGPGTRLLVL.

This clone is categorized as medium-sized. The V and J genes are TRBV28 and TRBJ1-5, with D perhaps TRBD1 (5 bases). Per the germline V gene, CDR1 is MDHEN and CDR2 is SYDVKM. The CDR3 covers 14 residues. Trimming removed 5 bases from V and 7 bases from J, with 15 bases in between. Written as DNA, the CDR3 is TGTGCCAGCAGTGGGTGGCAGGGCGGCCAGCCCCAGCATTTT. This encodes CASSGWQGGQPQHF.

The chain employs TRBV6-5 and TRBJ2-7, with TRBD2 as a possible D gene (6 bases). Trimming shortened V by 7 bases and J by 0 bases, and 10 bases separated the two germline ends. CDR3 length: 13 amino acids. Germline V gene lookup returns CDR1 MNHEY and CDR2 SVGAGI. This CDR3 reads CASTSGLSYEQYF. CDR3 coding DNA: TGTGCCAGCACCTCGGGACTCTCCTACGAGCAGTACTTC.

The chain links TRBV2 to TRBJ1-1; D unclear. The CDR3 extends over 14 amino acids. The germline V gene has CDR1 SNHLY and CDR2 FYNNEI. Deletions cut 4 bases from V and 4 bases from J, with 13 bases between. This chain's CDR3 is CASSGVQRGTEAFF. CDR3 bases: TGTGCCAGCAGTGGAGTACAGCGAGGCACTGAAGCTTTCTTT.